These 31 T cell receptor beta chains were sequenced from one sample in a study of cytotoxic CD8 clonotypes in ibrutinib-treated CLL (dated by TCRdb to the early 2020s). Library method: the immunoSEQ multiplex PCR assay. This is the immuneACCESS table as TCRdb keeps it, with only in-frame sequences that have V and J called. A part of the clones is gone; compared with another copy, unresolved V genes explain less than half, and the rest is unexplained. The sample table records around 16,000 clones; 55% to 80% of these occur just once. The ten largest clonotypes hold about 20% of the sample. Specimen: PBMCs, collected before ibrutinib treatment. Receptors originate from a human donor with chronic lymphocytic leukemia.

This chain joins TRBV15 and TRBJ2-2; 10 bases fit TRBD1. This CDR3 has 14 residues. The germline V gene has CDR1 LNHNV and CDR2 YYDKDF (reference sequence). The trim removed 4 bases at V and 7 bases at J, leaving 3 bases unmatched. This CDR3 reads CATSKTGGNGELFF. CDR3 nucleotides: TGTGCCACCAGCAAGACAGGGGGCAACGGGGAGCTGTTTTTT.

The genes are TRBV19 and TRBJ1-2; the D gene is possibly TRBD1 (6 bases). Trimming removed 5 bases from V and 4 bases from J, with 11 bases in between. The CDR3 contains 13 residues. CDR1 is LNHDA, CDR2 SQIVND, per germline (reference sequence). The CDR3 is CASSPNRAYGYTF. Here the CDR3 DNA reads TGTGCCAGTAGTCCCAACAGGGCCTATGGCTACACCTTC. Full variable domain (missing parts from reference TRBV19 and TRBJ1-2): DGGITQSPKYLFRKEGQNVTLSCEQNLNHDAMYWYRQDPGQGLRLIYYSQIVNDFQKGDIAEGYSVSREKKESFPLTVTSAQKNPTAFYLCASSPNRAYGYTFGSGTRLTVV.

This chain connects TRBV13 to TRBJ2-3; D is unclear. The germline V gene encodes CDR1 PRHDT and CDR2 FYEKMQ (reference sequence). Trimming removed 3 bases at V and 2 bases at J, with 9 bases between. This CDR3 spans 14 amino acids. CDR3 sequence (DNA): TGTGCCAGCAGCTTTCGTAGTACCACAGATACGCAGTATTTT. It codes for CASSFRSTTDTQYF.

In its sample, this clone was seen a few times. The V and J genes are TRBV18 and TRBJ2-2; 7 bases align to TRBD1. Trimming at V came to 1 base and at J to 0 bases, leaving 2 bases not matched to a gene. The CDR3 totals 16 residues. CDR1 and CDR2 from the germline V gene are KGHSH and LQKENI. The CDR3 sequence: CASSPRGTANTGELFF. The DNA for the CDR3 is TGTGCCAGCTCACCACGGGGGACAGCGAACACCGGGGAGCTGTTTTTT.

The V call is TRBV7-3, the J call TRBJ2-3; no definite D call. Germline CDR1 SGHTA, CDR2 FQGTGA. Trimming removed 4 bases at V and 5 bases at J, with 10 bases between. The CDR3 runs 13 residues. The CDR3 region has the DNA TGTGCCAGCAGCTCCACACGTTTAGATACGCAGTATTTT. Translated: CASSSTRLDTQYF.

CDR3 in amino acids: CASSIGLGQGLDTQYF. The DNA for the CDR3 is TGTGCCAGTAGTATAGGGCTGGGTCAAGGTTTAGATACGCAGTATTTT. This chain connects TRBV19 to TRBJ2-3; no clear D gene. Germline CDR1 LNHDA, CDR2 SQIVND (reference sequence). The germline V and J ends were trimmed by 1 base and 5 bases, with 16 bases remaining between them. The CDR3 extends over 16 amino acids.

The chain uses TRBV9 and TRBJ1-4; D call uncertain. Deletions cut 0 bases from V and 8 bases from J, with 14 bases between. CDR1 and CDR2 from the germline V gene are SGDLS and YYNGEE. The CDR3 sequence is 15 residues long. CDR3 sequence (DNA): TGTGCCAGCAGCGTAGGTCCCACCCCGGGGGAAAAACTGTTTTTT. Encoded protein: CASSVGPTPGEKLFF.

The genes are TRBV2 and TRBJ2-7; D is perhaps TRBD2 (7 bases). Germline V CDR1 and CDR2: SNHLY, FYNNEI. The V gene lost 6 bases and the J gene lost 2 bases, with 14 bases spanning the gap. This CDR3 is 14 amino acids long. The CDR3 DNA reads TGTGCCAGCAGGAGGGGGGGGCCCCCCTACGAGCAGTACTTC. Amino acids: CASRRGGPPYEQYF.

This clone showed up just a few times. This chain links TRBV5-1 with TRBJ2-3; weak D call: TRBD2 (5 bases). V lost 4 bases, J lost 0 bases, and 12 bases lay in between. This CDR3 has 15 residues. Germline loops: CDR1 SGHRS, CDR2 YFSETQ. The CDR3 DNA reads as TGCGCCAGCAGCCAGGACTCTTCTAGCACAGATACGCAGTATTTT. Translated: CASSQDSSSTDTQYF.

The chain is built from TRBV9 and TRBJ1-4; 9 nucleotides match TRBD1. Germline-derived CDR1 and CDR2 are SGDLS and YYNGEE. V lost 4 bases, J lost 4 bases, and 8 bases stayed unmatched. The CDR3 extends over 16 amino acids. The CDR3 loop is CASSTSQGAGNEKLFF. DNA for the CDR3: TGTGCCAGCAGCACGTCACAGGGGGCTGGTAATGAAAAACTGTTTTTT.

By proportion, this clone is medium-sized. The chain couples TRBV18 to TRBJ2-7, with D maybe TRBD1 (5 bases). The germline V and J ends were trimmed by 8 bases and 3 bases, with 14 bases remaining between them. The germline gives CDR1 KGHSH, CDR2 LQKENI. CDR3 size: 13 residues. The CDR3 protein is CASAPSDNYEQYF. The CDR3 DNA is TGTGCCAGCGCGCCGTCGGACAACTACGAGCAGTACTTC.

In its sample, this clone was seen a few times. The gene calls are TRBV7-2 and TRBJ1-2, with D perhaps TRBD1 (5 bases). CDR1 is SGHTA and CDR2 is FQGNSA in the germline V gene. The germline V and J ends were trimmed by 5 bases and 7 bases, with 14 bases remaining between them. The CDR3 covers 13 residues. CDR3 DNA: TGTGCCAGCAGCCCGAGCGGAGGGGCTGGCTACACCTTC. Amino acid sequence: CASSPSGGAGYTF.

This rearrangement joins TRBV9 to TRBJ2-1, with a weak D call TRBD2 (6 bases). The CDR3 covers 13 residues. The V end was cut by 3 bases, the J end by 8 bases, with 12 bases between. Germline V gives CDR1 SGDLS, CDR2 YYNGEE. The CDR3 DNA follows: TGTGCCAGCAGCGCGAGTGGCGGGGATGAGCAGTTCTTC. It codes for CASSASGGDEQFF.

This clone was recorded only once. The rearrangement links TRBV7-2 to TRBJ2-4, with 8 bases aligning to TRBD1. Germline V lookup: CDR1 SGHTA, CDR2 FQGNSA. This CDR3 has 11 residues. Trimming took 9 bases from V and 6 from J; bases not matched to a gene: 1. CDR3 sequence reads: CASGQGNIQYF. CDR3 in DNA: TGTGCCAGTGGACAGGGAAACATTCAGTACTTC.

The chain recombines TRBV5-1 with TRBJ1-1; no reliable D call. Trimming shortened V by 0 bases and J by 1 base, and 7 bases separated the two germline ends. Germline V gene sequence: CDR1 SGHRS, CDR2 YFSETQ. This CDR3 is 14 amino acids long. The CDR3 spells CASSLGHGNTEAFF. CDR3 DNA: TGCGCCAGCAGCTTGGGGCACGGGAACACTGAAGCTTTCTTT. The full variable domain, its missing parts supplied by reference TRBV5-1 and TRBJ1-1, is KAGVTQTPRYLIKTRGQQVTLSCSPISGHRSVSWYQQTPGQGLQFLFEYFSETQRNKGNFPGRFSGRQFSNSRSEMNVSTLELGDSALYLCASSLGHGNTEAFFGQGTRLTVV.

The CDR3 sequence is CASSSRTSGLSYNEQFF. In DNA, the CDR3 is TGTGCCAGCAGCTCCAGGACTAGCGGGCTCTCCTACAATGAGCAGTTCTTC. The gene calls are TRBV7-2 and TRBJ2-1; 11 nucleotides match TRBD2. Per germline, CDR1 SGHTA and CDR2 FQGNSA. The CDR3 consists of 17 residues. V lost 4 bases to trimming and J lost 0 bases; unmatched junction nucleotides: 5.

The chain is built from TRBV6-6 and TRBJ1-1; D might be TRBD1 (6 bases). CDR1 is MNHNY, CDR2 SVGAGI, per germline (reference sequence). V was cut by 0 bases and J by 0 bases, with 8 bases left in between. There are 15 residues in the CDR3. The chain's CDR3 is CASSYSRGLNTEAFF. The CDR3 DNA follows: TGTGCCAGCAGTTACTCGCGGGGGCTGAACACTGAAGCTTTCTTT.

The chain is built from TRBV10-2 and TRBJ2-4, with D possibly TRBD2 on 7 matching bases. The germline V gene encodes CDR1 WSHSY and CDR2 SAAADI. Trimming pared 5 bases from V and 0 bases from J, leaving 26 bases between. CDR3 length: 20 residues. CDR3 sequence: CASSRGGTKLIELAKNIQYF. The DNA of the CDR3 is TGCGCCAGCAGTAGGGGGGGCACGAAACTTATTGAGCTAGCCAAAAACATTCAGTACTTC.

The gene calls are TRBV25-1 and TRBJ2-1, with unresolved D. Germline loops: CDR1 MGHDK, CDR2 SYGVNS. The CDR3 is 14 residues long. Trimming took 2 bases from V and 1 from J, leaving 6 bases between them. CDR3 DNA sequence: TGTGCCAGCAGTGAAGAACAGTCCTACAATGAGCAGTTCTTC. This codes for CASSEEQSYNEQFF.

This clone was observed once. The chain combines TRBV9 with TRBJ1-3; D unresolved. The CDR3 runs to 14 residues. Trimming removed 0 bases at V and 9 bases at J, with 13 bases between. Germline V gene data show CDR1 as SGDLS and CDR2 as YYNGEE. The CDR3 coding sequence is TGTGCCAGCAGCGTAGCTCGGGGTTCGGCCACCATATATTTT. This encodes CASSVARGSATIYF.

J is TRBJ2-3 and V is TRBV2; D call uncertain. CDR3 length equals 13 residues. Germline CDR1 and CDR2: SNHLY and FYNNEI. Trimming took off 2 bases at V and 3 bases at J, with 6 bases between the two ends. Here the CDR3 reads CASSERLTDTQYF. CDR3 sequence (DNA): TGTGCCAGCAGTGAACGGCTAACAGATACGCAGTATTTT.

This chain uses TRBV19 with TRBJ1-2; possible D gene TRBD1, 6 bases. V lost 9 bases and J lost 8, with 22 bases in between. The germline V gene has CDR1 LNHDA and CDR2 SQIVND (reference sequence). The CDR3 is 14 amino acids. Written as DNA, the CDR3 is TGTGCCAGCGAAACAGGGTATAACCCCCGGGGCTACACCTTC. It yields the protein CASETGYNPRGYTF.

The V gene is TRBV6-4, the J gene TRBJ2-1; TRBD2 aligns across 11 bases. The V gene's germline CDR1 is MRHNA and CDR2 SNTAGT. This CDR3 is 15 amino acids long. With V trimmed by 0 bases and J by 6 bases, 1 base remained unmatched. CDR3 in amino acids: CASSDSSGGANEQFF. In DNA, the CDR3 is TGTGCCAGCAGTGACTCTAGCGGGGGGGCCAATGAGCAGTTCTTC.

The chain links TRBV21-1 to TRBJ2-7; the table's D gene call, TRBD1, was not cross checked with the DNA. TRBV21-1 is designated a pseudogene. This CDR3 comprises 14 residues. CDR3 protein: CASSRGTGCYEQYF. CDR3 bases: TGTGCCAGCAGCAGGGGAACAGGCTGCTACGAGCAGTACTTC.

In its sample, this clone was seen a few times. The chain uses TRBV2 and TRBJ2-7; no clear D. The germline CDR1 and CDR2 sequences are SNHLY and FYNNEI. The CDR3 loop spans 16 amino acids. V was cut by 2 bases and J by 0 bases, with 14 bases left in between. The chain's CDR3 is CASSEKRAQSSYEQYF. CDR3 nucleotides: TGTGCCAGCAGTGAAAAAAGGGCCCAAAGCTCCTACGAGCAGTACTTC.

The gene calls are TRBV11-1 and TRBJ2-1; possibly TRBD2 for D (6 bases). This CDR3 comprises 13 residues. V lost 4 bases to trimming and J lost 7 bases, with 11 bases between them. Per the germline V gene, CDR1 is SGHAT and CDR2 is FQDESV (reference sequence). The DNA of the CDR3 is TGTGCCAGCAGCTCCGGCGGGGAAAATGAGCAGTTCTTC. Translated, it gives CASSSGGENEQFF.

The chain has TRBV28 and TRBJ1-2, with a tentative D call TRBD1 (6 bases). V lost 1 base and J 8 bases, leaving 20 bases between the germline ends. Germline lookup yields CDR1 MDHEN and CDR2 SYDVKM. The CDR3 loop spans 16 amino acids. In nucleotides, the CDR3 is TGTGCCAGCAGTTTATTTGGTATTATGGCAGGGGAGGGCTACACCTTC. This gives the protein CASSLFGIMAGEGYTF.

The CDR3 region is CASSNRDRGTDTQYF. DNA of the CDR3: TGTGCCAGTAGTAACCGGGACAGGGGAACAGATACGCAGTATTTT. The rearrangement links TRBV19 to TRBJ2-3; 10 bases fit TRBD1. V trimming: 4 bases; J trimming: 3 bases; junction bases outside the gene matches: 4. CDR1 and CDR2 from the germline V gene are LNHDA and SQIVND (reference sequence). The CDR3 sequence is 15 residues long.

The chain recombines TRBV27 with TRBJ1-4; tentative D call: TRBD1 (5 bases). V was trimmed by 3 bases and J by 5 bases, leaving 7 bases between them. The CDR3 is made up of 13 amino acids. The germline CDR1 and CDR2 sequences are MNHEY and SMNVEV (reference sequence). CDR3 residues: CASSLGGNEKLFF. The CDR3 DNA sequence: TGTGCCAGCAGTTTGGGGGGGAATGAAAAACTGTTTTTT.

The CDR3 region is CASSFAGELFF. The CDR3 region has the DNA TGTGCCAGCAGTTTTGCCGGGGAGCTGTTTTTT. This sequence joins TRBV28 and TRBJ2-2; D uncertain. Looked up from germline, CDR1 is MDHEN and CDR2 is SYDVKM. This CDR3 is 11 amino acids long. V was shortened by 3 bases and J by 6 bases, with 2 bases between the two germline ends.

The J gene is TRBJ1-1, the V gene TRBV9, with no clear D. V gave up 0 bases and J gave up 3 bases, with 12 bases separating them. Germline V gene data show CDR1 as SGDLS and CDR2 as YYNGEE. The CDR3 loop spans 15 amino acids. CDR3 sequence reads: CASSVAFGRDTEAFF. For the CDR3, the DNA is TGTGCCAGCAGCGTAGCCTTTGGACGGGACACTGAAGCTTTCTTT.